This T cell receptor beta chain was observed in a study of T cell changes during pregnancy in multiple sclerosis. Profiled with immunoSEQ multiplex PCR; TCRdb holds only in-frame clones, not every one. The sample includes around 110,000 clones, just under 95% of them seen just once. This CDR3 is 13 amino acids long. V lost 2 bases and J lost 4, with 6 bases in between. CDR1 and CDR2 (germline): SNHLY, FYNNEI. The chain employs TRBV2 and TRBJ2-1; weak D call: TRBD2 (5 bases). Specimen: peripheral blood, collected after pregnancy. The TCR was taken from a female donor with multiple sclerosis, enrolled in a pregnancy study. The CDR3 is CASSESGYNEQFF. DNA of the CDR3: TGTGCCAGCAGTGAATCGGGGTACAATGAGCAGTTCTTC.